Detailed here is one T cell receptor beta chain. Which antigen it targets is not known. One base away there is no much larger clone; base qualities are not given. The data were taken from a study of beta chain features in type 1 diabetes (dated 2018 in TCRdb). Notes on the research overall: Mean age, gender distribution, total cell number and subset yield did not differ between patients and healthy donors. Across all samples, some 100,000,000 sorted cells were examined, and cell number per subset correlated strongly with RNA yield. Whereas all 30 or so donors provided naive and central memory subsets, regulatory and stem cell-like memory subsets were isolated from just 8 patients and roughly 8 healthy donors. The study compared TCRB repertoires of sorted circulating CD4+ T cell subsets between recently diagnosed type 1 diabetes patients and matched healthy donors. General conclusions and limits of the study: Because cDNA was sequenced instead of genomic DNA, activated cells with high expression could be over-represented, although the groups did not differ in activation or CD3 levels. Naive, central memory and regulatory TCRB repertoires appeared to be more alike among patients than among healthy donors. Because small numbers of individuals were included in the HLA sub-analyses, any influence of HLA type on TCRB rearrangement was left unresolved. Type 1 diabetes patients showed a moderate but significant shortening of TCRB CDR3 length in all four CD4+ subsets. PCR might favor shorter templates, but patient and control samples were amplified and corrected together, so any skew would affect both groups equally. Fewer insertions and more nucleotide deletions at VDJ recombination sites were observed in patients with type 1 diabetes, implying thymic rearrangement abnormalities.

A single peripheral blood draw of approximately 120 mL on average was collected from each donor into heparinised tubes. A BD FACSAria II was used to sort naive, central memory, regulatory and stem cell-like memory CD4+ T cells with a panel that included CD45RO, CCR7, CD25, CD127, CD95 and CD27. Purity was above 95% for every sorted population. PBMCs were isolated immediately by Lymphoprep density gradient centrifugation and stained directly without culture. To minimize batch effects, samples were stained and sorted in pairs, one healthy donor with one patient per experiment. The High Capacity cDNA Reverse Transcription Kit was used to reverse transcribe all of the isolated RNA, meaning that expressed TCRB transcripts were what got sequenced. Naive, central memory and regulatory T cell samples underwent deep immunoSEQ sequencing, averaging about 3.57 million total reads per sample. Sorted cells were lysed in RLT buffer and RNA was extracted with DNase-treated RNeasy Micro or Mini kits, depending on cell number. Each cell subset was processed on its own to prevent cross-contamination, while patient and healthy donor samples were processed together. TCRB sequences were amplified from cDNA with the immunoSEQ multiplex PCR, producing 87-bp fragments spanning the CDR3 region. Sequencing of the amplicons was done on the Illumina HiSeq platform. The original methods were these. PCR bias was computationally corrected using synthetic template baselines, reads within Hamming distance 2 were collapsed, and singletons that could not be merged were discarded. Reads were aligned against IMGT so that V, D and J genes, CDR3 length and insertions or deletions at six rearrangement sites could be assigned. Within each subset, clonotype counts were normalized to sorted cell number, and only after that were true diversity and Gini coefficients computed with the tcR R package. The overlap coefficient, calculated on TCRB nucleotide sequences, was used to measure repertoire sharing. Not all clones reach the TCRdb copy of this immuneACCESS table, which keeps in-frame sequences only. Checked studies attribute under half of the gap to unresolved V genes and leave the rest unexplained. That table gives V, J and clone size, and the DNA gave D and trimming. This sample comprises roughly 300,000 clones, roughly 8% of them detected only once. In total, the top ten clones hold around 0.44% of the sample.

The germline V gene gives CDR1 as SGDLS and CDR2 as YYNGEE. The cysteine opens and the phenylalanine closes a CDR3 of 13 amino acids. Kept here is only the CDR3 DNA, which spans 39 bases and is read in frame from base 1. Between the V and J ends, shortened by 1 base and 4 bases respectively, the junction contains 8 bases. The sample comprised central memory CD4+ T cells from blood. The rearrangement combines TRBV9 with TRBJ1-1, and the D gene may be TRBD1, 6 bases matching. This TCR was sampled from a woman under 30 in good health. The base sequence is TGTGCCAGCAGCGTACAGGGGTTCACTGAAGCTTTCTTT. Its protein product is CASSVQGFTEAFF. With the portions outside the CDR3 filled from the reference TRBV9 and TRBJ1-1 genes, the complete variable region becomes DSGVTQTPKHLITATGQRVTLRCSPRSGDLSVYWYQQSLDQGLQFLIQYYNGEERAKGNILERFSAQQFPDLHSELNLSSLELGDSALYFCASSVQGFTEAFFGQGTRLTVV.